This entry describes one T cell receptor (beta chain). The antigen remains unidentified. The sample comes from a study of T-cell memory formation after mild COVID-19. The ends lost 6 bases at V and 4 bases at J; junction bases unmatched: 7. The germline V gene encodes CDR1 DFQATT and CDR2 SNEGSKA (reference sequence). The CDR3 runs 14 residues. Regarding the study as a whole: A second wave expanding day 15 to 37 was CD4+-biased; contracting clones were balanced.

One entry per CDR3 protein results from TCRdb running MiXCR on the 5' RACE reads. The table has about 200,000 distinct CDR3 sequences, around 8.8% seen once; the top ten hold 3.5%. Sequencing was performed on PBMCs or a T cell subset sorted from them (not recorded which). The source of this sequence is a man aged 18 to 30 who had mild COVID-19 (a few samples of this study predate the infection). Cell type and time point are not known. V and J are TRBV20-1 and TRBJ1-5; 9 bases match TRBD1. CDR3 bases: TGCAGTGCCCCCGAGACAGGGGGAAATCAGCCCCAGCATTTT. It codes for CSAPETGGNQPQHF.